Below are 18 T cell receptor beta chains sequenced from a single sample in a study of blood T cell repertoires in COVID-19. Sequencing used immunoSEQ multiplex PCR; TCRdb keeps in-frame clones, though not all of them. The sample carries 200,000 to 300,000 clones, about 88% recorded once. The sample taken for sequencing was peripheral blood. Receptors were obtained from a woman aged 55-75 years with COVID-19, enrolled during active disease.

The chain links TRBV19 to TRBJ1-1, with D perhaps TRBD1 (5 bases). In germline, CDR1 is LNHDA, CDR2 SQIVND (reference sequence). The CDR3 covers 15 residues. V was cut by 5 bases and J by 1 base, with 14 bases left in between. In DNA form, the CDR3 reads TGTGCCAGTAGTCCCTCGGGGGGATGGAACACTGAAGCTTTCTTT. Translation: CASSPSGGWNTEAFF.

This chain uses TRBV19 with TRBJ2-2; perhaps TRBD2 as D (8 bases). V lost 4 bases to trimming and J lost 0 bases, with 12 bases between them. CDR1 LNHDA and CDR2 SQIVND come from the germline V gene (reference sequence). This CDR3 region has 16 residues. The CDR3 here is CASSTGGTANTGELFF. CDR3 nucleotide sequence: TGTGCCAGTAGTACGGGGGGGACAGCGAACACCGGGGAGCTGTTTTTT.

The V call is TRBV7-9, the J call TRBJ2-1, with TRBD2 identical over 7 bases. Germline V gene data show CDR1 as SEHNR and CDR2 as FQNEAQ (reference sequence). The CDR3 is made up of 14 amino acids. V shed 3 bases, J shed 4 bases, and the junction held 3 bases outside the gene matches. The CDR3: CASSLSGGYNEQFF. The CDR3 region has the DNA TGTGCCAGCAGCTTGTCGGGAGGTTACAATGAGCAGTTCTTC.

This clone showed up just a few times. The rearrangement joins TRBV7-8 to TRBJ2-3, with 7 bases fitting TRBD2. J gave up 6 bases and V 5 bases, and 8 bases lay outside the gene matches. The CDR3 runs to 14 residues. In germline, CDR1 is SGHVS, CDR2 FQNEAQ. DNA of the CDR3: TGTGCCAGCAGCCCCGGGGGGATGTTGGATACGCAGTATTTT. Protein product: CASSPGGMLDTQYF.

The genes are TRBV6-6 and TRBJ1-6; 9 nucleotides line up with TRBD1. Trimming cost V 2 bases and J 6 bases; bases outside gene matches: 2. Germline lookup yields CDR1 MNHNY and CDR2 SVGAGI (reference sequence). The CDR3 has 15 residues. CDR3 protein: CASSYRDRVNSPLHF. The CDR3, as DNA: TGTGCCAGCAGTTACCGGGACAGGGTTAATTCACCCCTCCACTTT.

The CDR3, as DNA: TGTGCCAGCAGCTTAGGAGGGCGCAATCAGCCCCAGCATTTT. Encoded protein: CASSLGGRNQPQHF. The V gene is TRBV7-6, the J gene TRBJ1-5; D is uncertain. The CDR3 has 14 residues. V was pared by 1 base and J by 2 bases, with 6 bases between. Germline CDR1 is SGHVS and CDR2 is FNYEAQ.

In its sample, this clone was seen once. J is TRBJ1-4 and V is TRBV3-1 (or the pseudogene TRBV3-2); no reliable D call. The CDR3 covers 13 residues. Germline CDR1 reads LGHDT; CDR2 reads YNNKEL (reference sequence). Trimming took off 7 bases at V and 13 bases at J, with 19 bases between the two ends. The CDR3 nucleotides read TGTGCCAGCAATGCTGTCGGATCAGAGGGACTGTTTTTT. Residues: CASNAVGSEGLFF.

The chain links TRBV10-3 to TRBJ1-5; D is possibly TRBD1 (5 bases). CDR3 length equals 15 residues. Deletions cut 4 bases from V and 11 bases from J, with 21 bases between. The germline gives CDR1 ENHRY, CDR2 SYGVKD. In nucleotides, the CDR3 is TGTGCCATCAGTGTCGCGGGACGTCCTTTAGAGGCCCAGCATTTT. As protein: CAISVAGRPLEAQHF.

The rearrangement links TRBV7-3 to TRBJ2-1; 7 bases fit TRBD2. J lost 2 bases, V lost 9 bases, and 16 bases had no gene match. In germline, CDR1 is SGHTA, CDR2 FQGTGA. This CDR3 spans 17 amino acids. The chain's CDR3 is CASRDLLAEVPYNEQFF. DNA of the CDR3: TGTGCCAGTAGAGACCTTCTAGCGGAGGTTCCCTACAATGAGCAGTTCTTC.

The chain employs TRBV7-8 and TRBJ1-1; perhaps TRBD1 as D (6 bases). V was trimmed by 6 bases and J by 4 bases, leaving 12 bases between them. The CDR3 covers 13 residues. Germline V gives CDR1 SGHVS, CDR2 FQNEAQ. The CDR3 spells CASRKGGGTEAFF. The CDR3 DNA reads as TGTGCCAGCAGAAAGGGGGGGGGCACTGAAGCTTTCTTT.

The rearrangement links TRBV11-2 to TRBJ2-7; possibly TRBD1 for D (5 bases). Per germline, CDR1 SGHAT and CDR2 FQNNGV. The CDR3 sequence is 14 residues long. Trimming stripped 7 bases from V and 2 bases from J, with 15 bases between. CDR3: CASKLLTATYEQYF. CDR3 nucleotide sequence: TGTGCCAGCAAATTATTGACAGCCACCTACGAGCAGTACTTC.

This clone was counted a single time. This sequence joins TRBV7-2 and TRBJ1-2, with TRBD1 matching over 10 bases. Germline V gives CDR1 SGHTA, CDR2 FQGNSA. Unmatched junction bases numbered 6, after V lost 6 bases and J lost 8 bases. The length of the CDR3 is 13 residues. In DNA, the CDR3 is TGTGCCAGCAGTGGGACAGGGGAAGGAGGCTACACCTTC. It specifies CASSGTGEGGYTF. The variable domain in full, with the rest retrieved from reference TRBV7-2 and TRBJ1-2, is GAGVSQSPSNKVTEKGKDVELRCDPISGHTALYWYRQSLGQGLEFLIYFQGNSAPDKSGLPSDRFSAERTGGSVSTLTIQRTQQEDSAVYLCASSGTGEGGYTFGSGTRLTVV.

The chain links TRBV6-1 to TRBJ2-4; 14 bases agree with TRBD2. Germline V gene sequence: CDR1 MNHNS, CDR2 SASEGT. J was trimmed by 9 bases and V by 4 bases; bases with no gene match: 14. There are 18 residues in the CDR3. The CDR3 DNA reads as TGTGCCAGCAGTGGGATAGGGACTAGCGGGAGAACCGGGGGCATTCAGTACTTC. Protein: CASSGIGTSGRTGGIQYF.

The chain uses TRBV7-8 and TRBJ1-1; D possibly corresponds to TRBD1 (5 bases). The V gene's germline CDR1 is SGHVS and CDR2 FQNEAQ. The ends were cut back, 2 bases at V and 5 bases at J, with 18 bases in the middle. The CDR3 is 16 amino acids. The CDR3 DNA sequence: TGTGCCAGCAGCTTAATTTCCCCCTCAGGGAAAACTGAAGCTTTCTTT. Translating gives CASSLISPSGKTEAFF.

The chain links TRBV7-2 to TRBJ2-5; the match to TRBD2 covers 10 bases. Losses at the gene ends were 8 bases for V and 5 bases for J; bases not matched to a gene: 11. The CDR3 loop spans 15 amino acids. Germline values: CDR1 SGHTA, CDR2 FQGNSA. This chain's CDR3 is CASRRGASGSETQYF. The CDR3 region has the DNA TGTGCCAGCCGCCGGGGGGCTAGCGGGAGTGAGACCCAGTACTTC.

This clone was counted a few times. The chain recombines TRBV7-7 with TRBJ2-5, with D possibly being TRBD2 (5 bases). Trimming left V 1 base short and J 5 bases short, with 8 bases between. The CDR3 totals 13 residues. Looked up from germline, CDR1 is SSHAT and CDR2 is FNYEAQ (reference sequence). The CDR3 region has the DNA TGTGCCAGCAGCTTAGTCCCGGGGGAGACCCAGTACTTC. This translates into CASSLVPGETQYF.

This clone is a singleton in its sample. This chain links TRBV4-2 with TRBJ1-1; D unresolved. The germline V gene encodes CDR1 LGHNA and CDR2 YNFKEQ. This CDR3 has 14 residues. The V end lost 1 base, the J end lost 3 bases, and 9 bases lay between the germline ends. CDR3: CASSQVDGDTEAFF. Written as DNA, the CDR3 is TGTGCCAGCAGCCAAGTGGATGGAGACACTGAAGCTTTCTTT.

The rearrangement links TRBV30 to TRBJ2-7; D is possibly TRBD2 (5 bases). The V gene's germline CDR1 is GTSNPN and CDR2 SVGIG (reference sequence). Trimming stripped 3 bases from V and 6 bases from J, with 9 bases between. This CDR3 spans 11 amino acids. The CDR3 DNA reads TGTGCCTGGAGACTAGGGCGCGAGCAGTACTTC. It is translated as CAWRLGREQYF.